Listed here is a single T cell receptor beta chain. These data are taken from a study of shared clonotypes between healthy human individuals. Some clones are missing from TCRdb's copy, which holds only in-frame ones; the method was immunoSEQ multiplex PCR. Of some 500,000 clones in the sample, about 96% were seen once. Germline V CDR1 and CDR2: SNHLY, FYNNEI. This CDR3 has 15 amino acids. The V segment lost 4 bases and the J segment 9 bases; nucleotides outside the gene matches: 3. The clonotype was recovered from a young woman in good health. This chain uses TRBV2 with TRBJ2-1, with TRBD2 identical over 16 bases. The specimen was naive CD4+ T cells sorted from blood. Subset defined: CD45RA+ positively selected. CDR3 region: CASSAGLAGGVEQFF. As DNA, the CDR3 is TGTGCCAGCAGTGCGGGACTAGCGGGAGGGGTTGAGCAGTTCTTC.